This TCR beta chain is from a study of patients and donors after allogeneic stem cell transplantation. With V trimmed by 9 bases and J by 1 base, 7 bases remained unmatched. CDR3 size: 15 residues. Germline V gene sequence: CDR1 KGHDR, CDR2 SFDVKD. TCRdb re-derived calls from the RT-PCR reads in MiXCR, one entry per CDR3 protein. This table has about 960,000 distinct CDR3 sequences, around 17% appearing once. This clonotype was observed a few times. This TCR was sampled from a human donor who was either an allogeneic HSCT recipient or a stem cell or donor lymphocyte infusion donor (not recorded which). It is not recorded whose cells these are; they may come from a transplant donor. The material sequenced was blood, either unsorted or a sorted T cell fraction (not recorded which). The rearrangement joins TRBV24-1 to TRBJ1-1; the match to TRBD1 covers 10 bases. For the CDR3, the DNA is TGTGCCACCCGACAGGGGGCTTCTGAGAACACTGAAGCTTTCTTT. This encodes CATRQGASENTEAFF.